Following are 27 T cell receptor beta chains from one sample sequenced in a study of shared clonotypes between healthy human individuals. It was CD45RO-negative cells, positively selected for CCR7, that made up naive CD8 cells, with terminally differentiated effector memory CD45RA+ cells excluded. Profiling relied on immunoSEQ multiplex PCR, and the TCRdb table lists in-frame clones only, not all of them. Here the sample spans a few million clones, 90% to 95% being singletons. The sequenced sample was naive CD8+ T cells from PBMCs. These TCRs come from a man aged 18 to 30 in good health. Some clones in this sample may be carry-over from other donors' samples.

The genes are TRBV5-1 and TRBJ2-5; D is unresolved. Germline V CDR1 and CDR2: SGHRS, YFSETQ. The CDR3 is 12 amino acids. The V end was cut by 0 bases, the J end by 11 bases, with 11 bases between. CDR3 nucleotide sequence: TGCGCCAGCAGCTTGGTGGGTTCGGAGCAGTACTTC. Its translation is CASSLVGSEQYF. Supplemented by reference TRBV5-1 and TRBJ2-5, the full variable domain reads KAGVTQTPRYLIKTRGQQVTLSCSPISGHRSVSWYQQTPGQGLQFLFEYFSETQRNKGNFPGRFSGRQFSNSRSEMNVSTLELGDSALYLCASSLVGSEQYFGPGTRLLVL.

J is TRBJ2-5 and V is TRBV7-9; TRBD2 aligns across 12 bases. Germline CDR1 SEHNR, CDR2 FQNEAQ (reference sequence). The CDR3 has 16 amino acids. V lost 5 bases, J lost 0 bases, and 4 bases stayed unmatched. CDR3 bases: TGTGCCAGCAGCGGGGGGACTAGCGGGTACCAAGAGACCCAGTACTTC. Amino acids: CASSGGTSGYQETQYF.

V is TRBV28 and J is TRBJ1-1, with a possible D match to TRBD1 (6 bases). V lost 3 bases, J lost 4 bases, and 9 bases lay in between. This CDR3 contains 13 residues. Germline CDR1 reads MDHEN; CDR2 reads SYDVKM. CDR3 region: CASSLAGVTEAFF. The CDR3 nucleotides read TGTGCCAGCAGTTTGGCAGGGGTCACTGAAGCTTTCTTT.

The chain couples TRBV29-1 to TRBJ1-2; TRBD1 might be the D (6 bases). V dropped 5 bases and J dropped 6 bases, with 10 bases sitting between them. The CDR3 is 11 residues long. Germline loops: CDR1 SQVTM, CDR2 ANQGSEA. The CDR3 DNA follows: TGCAGCGTTTCTCGGACAGATGGCTACACCTTC. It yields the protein CSVSRTDGYTF.

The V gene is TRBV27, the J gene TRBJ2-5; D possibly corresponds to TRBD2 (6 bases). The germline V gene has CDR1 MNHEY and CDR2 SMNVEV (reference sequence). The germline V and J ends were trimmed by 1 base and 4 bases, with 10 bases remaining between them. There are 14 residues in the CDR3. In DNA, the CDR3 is TGTGCCAGCAGTTTATATCGGGGGAGAGAGACCCAGTACTTC. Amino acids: CASSLYRGRETQYF.

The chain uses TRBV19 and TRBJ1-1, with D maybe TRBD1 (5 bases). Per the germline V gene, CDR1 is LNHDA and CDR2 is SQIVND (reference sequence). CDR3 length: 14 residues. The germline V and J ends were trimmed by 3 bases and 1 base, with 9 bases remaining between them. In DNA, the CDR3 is TGTGCCAGTAGTATGGGTGGGACGAACACTGAAGCTTTCTTT. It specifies CASSMGGTNTEAFF. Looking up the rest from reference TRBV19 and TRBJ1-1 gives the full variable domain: DGGITQSPKYLFRKEGQNVTLSCEQNLNHDAMYWYRQDPGQGLRLIYYSQIVNDFQKGDIAEGYSVSREKKESFPLTVTSAQKNPTAFYLCASSMGGTNTEAFFGQGTRLTVV.

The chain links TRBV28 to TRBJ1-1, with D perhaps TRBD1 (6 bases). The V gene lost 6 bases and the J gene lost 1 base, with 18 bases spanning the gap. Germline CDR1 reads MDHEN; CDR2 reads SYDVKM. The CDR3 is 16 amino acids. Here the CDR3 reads CASRGTGILENTEAFF. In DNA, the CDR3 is TGTGCCAGCAGGGGAACAGGGATCCTCGAGAACACTGAAGCTTTCTTT. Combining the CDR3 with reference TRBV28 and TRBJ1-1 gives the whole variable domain DVKVTQSSRYLVKRTGEKVFLECVQDMDHENMFWYRQDPGLGLRLIYFSYDVKMKEKGDIPEGYSVSREKKERFSLILESASTNQTSMYLCASRGTGILENTEAFFGQGTRLTVV.

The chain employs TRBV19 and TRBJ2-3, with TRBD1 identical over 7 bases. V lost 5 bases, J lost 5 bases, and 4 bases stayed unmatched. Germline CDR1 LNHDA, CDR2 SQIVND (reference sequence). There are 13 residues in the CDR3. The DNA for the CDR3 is TGTGCCAGTAGTCCCCGGGACAGAGATACGCAGTATTTT. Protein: CASSPRDRDTQYF.

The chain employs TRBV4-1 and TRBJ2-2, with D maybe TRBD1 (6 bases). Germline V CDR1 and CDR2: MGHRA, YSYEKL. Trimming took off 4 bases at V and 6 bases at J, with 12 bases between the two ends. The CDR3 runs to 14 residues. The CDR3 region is CASSRGLLPGELFF. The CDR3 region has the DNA TGCGCCAGCAGCCGGGGGCTTTTGCCCGGGGAGCTGTTTTTT.

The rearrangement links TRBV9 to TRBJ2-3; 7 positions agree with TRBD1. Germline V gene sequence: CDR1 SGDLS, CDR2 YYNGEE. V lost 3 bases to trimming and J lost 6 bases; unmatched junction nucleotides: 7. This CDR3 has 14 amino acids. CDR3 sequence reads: CASSDPRGLDTQYF. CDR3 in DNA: TGTGCCAGCAGCGATCCTAGGGGGCTGGATACGCAGTATTTT.

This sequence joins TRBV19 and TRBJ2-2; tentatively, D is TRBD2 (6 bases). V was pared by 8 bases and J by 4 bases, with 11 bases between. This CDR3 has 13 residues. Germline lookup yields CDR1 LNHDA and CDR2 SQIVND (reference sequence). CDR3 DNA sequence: TGTGCCAGTCGCGGGACTTTCACCGGGGAGCTGTTTTTT. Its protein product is CASRGTFTGELFF.

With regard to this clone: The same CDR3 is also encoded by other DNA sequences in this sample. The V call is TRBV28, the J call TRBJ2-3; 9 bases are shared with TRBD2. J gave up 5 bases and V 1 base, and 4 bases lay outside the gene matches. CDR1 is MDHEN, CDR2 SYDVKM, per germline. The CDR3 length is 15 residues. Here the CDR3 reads CASSLLAGAVDTQYF. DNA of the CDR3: TGTGCCAGCAGTTTATTAGCGGGAGCAGTAGATACGCAGTATTTT.

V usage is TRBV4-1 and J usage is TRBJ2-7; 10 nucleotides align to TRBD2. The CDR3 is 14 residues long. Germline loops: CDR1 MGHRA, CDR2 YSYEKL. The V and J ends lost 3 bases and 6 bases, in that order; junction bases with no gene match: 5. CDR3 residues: CASSHLAGVPEQYF. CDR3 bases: TGCGCCAGCAGCCATCTAGCGGGAGTACCCGAGCAGTACTTC.

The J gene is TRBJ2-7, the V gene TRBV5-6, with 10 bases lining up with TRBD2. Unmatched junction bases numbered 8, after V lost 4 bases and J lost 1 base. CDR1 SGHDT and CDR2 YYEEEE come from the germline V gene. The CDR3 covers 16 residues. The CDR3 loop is CASSHTSGAISYEQYF. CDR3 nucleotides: TGTGCCAGCAGCCACACTAGCGGGGCTATTTCCTACGAGCAGTACTTC.

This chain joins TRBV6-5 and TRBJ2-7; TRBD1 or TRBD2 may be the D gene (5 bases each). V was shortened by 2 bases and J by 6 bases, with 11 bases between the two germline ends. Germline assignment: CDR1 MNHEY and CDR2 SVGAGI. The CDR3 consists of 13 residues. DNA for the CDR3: TGTGCCAGCAGTTACGGGACCACGGGCGAGCAGTACTTC. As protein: CASSYGTTGEQYF.

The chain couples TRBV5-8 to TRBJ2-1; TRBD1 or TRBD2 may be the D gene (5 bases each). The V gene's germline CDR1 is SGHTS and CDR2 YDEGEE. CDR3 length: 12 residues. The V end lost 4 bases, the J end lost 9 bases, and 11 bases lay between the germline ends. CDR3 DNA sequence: TGTGCCAGCAGCCGGGGCGGTGGTGAGCAGTTCTTC. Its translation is CASSRGGGEQFF.

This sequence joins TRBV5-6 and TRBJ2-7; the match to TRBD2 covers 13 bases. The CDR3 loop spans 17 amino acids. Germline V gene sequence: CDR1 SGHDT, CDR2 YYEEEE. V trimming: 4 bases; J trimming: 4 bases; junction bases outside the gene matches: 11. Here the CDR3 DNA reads TGTGCCAGCAGCCTAGGACTAGCGGGAGATCACCTTTACGAGCAGTACTTC. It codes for CASSLGLAGDHLYEQYF.

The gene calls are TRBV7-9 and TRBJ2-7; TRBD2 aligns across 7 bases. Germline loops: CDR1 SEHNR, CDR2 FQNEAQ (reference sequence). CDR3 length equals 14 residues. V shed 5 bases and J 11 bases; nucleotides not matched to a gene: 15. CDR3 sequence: CASSATSSREGKYF. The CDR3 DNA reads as TGTGCCAGCAGCGCGACGTCATCCAGGGAGGGGAAGTACTTC.

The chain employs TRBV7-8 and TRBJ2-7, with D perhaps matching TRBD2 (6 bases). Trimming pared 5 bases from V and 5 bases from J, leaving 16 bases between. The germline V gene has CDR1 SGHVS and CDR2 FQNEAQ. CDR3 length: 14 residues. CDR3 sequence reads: CASSHPDAGNEQYF. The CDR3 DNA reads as TGTGCCAGCAGCCACCCCGACGCGGGGAACGAGCAGTACTTC.

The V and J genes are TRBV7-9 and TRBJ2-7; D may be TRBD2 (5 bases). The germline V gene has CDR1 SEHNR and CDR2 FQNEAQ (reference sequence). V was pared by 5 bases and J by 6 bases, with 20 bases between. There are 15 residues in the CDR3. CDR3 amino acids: CASSHGTPATSEQYF. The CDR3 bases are TGTGCCAGCAGCCACGGAACCCCGGCCACTAGCGAGCAGTACTTC.

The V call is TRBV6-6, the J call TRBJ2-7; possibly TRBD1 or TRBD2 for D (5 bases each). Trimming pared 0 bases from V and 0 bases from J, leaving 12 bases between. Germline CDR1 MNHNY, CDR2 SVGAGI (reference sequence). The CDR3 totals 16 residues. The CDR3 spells CASSYSDWGSSYEQYF. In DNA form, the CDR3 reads TGTGCCAGCAGTTACTCCGACTGGGGGAGCTCCTACGAGCAGTACTTC.

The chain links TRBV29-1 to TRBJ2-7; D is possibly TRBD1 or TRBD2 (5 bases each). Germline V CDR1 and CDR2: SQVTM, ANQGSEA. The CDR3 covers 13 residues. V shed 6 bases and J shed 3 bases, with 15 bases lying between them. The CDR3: CSVRGTFDYEQYF. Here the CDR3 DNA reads TGCAGCGTCCGTGGGACCTTCGACTACGAGCAGTACTTC.

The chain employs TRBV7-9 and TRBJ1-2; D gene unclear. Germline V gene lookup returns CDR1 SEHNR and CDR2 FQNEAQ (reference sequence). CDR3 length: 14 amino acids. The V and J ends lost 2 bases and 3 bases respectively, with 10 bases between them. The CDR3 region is CASSLYKVHYGYTF. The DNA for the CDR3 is TGTGCCAGCAGCTTATACAAAGTTCACTATGGCTACACCTTC.

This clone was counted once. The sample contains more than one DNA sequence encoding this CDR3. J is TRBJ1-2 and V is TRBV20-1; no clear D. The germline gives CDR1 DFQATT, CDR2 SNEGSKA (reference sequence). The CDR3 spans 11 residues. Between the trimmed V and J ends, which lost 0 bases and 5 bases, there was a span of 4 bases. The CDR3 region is CSARDRYGYTF. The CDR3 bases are TGCAGTGCTAGAGATAGATATGGCTACACCTTC.

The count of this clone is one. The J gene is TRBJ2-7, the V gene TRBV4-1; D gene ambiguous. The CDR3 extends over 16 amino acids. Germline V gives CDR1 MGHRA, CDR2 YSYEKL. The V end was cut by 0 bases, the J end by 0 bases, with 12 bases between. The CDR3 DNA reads TGCGCCAGCAGCCAAGATTATATTGCACGCTCCTACGAGCAGTACTTC. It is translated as CASSQDYIARSYEQYF.

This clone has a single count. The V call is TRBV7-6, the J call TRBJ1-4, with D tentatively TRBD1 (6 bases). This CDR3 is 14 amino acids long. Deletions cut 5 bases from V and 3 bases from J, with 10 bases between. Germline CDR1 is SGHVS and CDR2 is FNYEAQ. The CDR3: CASSTTGPNEKLFF. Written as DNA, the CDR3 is TGTGCCAGCAGCACGACAGGCCCTAATGAAAAACTGTTTTTT.

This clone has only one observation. CDR3 bases: TGCAGCGTTGCCGAAGGAGAGACCCAGTACTTC. Translated: CSVAEGETQYF. The chain links TRBV29-1 to TRBJ2-5; D unclear. V lost 4 bases and J lost 4, with 7 bases in between. The CDR3 is 11 residues long. CDR1 is SQVTM, CDR2 ANQGSEA, per germline.